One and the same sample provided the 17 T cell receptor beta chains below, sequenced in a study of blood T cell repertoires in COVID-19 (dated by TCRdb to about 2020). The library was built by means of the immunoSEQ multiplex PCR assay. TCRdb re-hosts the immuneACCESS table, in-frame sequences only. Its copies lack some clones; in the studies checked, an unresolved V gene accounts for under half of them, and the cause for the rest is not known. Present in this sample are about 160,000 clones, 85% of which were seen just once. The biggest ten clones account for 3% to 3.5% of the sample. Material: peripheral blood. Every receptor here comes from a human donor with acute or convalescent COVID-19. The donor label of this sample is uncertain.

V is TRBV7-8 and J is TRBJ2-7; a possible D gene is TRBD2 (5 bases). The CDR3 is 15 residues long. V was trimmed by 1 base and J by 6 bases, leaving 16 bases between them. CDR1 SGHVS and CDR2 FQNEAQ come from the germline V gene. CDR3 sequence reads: CASSLDPRTPGEQYF. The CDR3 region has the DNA TGTGCCAGCAGCTTAGACCCACGGACTCCTGGCGAGCAGTACTTC.

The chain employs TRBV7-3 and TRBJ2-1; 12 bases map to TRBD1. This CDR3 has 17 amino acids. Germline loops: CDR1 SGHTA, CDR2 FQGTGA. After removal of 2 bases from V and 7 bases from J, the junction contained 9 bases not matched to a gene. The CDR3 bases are TGTGCCAGCAGCTTACAGGGACAGGGGGCGAAAGGGAATGAGCAGTTCTTC. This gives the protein CASSLQGQGAKGNEQFF.

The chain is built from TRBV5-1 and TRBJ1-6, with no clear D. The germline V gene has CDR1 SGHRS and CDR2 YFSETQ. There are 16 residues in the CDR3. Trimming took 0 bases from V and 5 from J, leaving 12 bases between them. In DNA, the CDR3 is TGCGCCAGCAGCTTGGAAGTGGCGGAGAATAATTCACCCCTCCACTTT. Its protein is CASSLEVAENNSPLHF.

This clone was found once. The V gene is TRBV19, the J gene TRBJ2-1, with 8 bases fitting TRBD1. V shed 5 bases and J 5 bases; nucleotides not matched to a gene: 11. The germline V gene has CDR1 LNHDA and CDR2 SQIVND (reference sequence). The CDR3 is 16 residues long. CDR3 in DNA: TGTGCCAGTAGTTTCCCCCTCGGGACAGGCCACAATGAGCAGTTCTTC. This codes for CASSFPLGTGHNEQFF.

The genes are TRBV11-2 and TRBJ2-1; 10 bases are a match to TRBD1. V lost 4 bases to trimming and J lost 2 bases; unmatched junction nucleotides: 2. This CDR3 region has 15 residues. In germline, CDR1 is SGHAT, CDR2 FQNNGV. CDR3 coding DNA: TGTGCCAGCAGCTCAGGGACAGGGGCCTACAATGAGCAGTTCTTC. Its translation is CASSSGTGAYNEQFF.

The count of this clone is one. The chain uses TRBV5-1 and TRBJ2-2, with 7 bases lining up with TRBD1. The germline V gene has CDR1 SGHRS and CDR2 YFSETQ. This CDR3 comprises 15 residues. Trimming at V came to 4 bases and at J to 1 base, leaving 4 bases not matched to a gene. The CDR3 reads CASSQRTGNTGELFF. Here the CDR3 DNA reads TGCGCCAGCAGCCAAAGGACAGGGAACACCGGGGAGCTGTTTTTT.

CDR3 DNA sequence: TGTGCCAGCAGCCGGACTAGCGGGGGAGGGGAGCAGTTCTTC. Translating it yields CASSRTSGGGEQFF. The gene calls are TRBV7-3 and TRBJ2-1; the match to TRBD2 covers 13 bases. With V trimmed by 5 bases and J by 10 bases, 5 bases remained unmatched. The CDR3 loop spans 14 amino acids. The V gene's germline CDR1 is SGHTA and CDR2 FQGTGA.

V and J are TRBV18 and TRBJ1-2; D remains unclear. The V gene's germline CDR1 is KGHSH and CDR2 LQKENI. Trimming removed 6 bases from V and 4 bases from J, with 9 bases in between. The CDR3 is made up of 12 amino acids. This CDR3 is CASSPSFYGYTF. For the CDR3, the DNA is TGTGCCAGCTCCCCCTCCTTCTATGGCTACACCTTC. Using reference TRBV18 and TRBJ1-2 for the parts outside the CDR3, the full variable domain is NAGVMQNPRHLVRRRGQEARLRCSPMKGHSHVYWYRQLPEEGLKFMVYLQKENIIDESGMPKERFSAEFPKEGPSILRIQQVVRGDSAAYFCASSPSFYGYTFGSGTRLTVV.

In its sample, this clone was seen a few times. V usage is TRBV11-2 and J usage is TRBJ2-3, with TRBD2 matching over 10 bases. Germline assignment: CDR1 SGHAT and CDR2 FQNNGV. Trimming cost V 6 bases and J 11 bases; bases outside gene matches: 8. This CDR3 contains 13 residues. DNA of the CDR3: TGTGCCAGCAGTCCGGGGGTAGCGGGGGGGCAGTATTTT. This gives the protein CASSPGVAGGQYF.

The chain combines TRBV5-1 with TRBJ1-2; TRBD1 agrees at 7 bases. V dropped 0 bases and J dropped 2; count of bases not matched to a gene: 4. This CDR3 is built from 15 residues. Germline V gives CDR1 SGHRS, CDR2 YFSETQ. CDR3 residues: CASSLGRTGNYGYTF. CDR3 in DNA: TGCGCCAGCAGCTTGGGGCGGACAGGCAACTATGGCTACACCTTC.

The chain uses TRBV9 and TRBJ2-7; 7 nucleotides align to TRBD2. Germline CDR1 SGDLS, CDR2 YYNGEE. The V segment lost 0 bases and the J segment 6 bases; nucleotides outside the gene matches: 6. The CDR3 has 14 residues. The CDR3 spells CASSVAESGGEQYF. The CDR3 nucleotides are TGTGCCAGCAGCGTAGCAGAGTCGGGGGGCGAGCAGTACTTC.

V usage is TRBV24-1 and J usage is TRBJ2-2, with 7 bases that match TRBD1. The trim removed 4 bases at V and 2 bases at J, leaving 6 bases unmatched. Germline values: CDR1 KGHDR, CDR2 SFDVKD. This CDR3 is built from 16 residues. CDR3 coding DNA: TGTGCCACCAGTGACTCGGGACAGAAAAACACCGGGGAGCTGTTTTTT. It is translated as CATSDSGQKNTGELFF.

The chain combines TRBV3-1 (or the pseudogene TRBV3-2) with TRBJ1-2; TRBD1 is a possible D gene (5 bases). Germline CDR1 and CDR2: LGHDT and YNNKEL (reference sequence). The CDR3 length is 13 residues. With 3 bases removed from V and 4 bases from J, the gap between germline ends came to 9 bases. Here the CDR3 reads CASSQYRLYGYTF. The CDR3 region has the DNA TGTGCCAGCAGCCAGTACAGGCTCTATGGCTACACCTTC.

The CDR3 nucleotides are TGTGCCAGCAGCTTAGCCAGGGAAACTGAAGCTTTCTTT. Protein: CASSLARETEAFF. The chain joins TRBV11-2 to TRBJ1-1; maybe TRBD1 (5 bases). The length of the CDR3 is 13 residues. Deletions cut 1 base from V and 5 bases from J, with 8 bases between. Germline lookup yields CDR1 SGHAT and CDR2 FQNNGV.

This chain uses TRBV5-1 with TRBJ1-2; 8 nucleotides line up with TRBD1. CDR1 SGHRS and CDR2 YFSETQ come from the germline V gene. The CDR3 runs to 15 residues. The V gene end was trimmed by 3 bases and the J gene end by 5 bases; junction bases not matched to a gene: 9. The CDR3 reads CASSSGQGRGYGYTF. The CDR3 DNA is TGCGCCAGCAGCTCAGGACAGGGTAGAGGTTATGGCTACACCTTC.

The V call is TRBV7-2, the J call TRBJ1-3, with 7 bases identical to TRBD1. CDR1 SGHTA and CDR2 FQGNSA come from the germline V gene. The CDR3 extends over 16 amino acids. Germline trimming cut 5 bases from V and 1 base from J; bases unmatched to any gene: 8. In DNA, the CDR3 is TGTGCCAGCAGCCCATGGACAGGAGCATCTGGAAACACCATATATTTT. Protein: CASSPWTGASGNTIYF.

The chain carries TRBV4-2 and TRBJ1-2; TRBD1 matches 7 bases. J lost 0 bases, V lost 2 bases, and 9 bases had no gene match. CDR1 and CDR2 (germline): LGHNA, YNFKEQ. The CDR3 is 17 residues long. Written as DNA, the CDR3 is TGTGCCAGCAGCCAAAGGACGTCAGGGGGACCTAACTATGGCTACACCTTC. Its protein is CASSQRTSGGPNYGYTF.